The T cell receptor (beta chain) described here comes from a study of T cell changes during pregnancy in multiple sclerosis. Method: immunoSEQ multiplex PCR; TCRdb's copy keeps in-frame clones and lacks some. The profile shows around 68,000 clones, 85% to 95% of them singletons. CDR1 SGHVS and CDR2 FNYEAQ come from the germline V gene. The CDR3 has 15 residues. The V and J ends lost 5 bases and 5 bases respectively, with 15 bases between them. The material sequenced was CD4+ T cells from peripheral blood mononuclear cells, taken before pregnancy. The sequence derives from a female donor with multiple sclerosis, enrolled in a pregnancy study. This chain links TRBV7-6 with TRBJ2-2, with D perhaps TRBD2 (5 bases). The CDR3: CASSPWEKGTGELFF. CDR3 sequence (DNA): TGTGCCAGCAGCCCATGGGAGAAGGGAACCGGGGAGCTGTTTTTT.